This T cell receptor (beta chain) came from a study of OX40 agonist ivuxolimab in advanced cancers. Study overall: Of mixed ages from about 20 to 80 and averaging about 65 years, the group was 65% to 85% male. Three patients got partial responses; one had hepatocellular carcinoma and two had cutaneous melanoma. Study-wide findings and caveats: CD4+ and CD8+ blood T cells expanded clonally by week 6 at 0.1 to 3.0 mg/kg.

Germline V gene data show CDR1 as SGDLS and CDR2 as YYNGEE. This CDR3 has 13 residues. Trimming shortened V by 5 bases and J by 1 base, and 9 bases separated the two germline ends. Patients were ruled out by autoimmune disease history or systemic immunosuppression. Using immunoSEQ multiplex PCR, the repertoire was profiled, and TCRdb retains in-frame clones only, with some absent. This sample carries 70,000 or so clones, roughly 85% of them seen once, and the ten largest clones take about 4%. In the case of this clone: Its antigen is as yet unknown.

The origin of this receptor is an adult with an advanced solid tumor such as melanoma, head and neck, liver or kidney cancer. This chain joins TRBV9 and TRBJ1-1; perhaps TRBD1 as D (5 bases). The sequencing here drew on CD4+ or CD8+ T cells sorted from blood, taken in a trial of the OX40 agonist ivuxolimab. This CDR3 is CASSAGGNTEAFF. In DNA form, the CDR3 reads TGTGCCAGCAGTGCCGGGGGGAACACTGAAGCTTTCTTT.